A selection of T cell receptor beta chains follows, all from one sample in a study of cytomegalovirus exposure and HLA in healthy donors. Clones were read by immunoSEQ multiplex PCR, and TCRdb kept only the in-frame ones, dropping some. The specimen's table records roughly 100,000 clones. Sequencing input: PBMCs. Receptors were obtained from a middle-aged man in good health and CMV-seronegative. Both conserved end residues are part of each CDR3. D genes are given only for firm matches.

D,V,J,DNA,CDR3
NA,TRBV4-1,TRBJ1-1,TGCGCCAGCCAAAACCGGACGACAGCGAACACTGAAGCTTTCTTT,CASQNRTTANTEAFF
TRBD1,TRBV7-9,TRBJ2-5,TGTGCCAGCAGCTTAAAGGACAGGGCCTTGCAAGAGACCCAGTACTTC,CASSLKDRALQETQYF
TRBD1,TRBV6-5,TRBJ2-2,TGTGCCAGCAGGGGGGACAGGTTCGCCGGGGAGCTGTTTTTT,CASRGDRFAGELFF
NA,TRBV25-1,TRBJ1-1,TGTGCCAGCAGTTACAGGGATGCGAACACTGAAGCTTTCTTT,CASSYRDANTEAFF
TRBD2,TRBV7-9,TRBJ2-2,TGTGCCAGCAGCCCCCCGGGAGCGGGGGACACCGGGGAGCTGTTTTTT,CASSPPGAGDTGELFF
NA,TRBV2,TRBJ1-2,TGTGCCAGCAGTGACGCCGGGGGCTATGGCTACACCTTC,CASSDAGGYGYTF
NA,TRBV27,TRBJ2-7,TGTGCCAGCAGTTTACAACTGGCGGAGGTCTACGAGCAGTACTTC,CASSLQLAEVYEQYF
NA,TRBV19,TRBJ2-5,TGTGCCAGTAGATCGGGGGGCAAAGAGACCCAGTACTTC,CASRSGGKETQYF
TRBD1,TRBV19,TRBJ1-5,TGTGCCAGATTCCGGGACAGGGGGCTCGAAAATCAGCCCCAGCATTTT,CARFRDRGLENQPQHF
NA,TRBV7-2,TRBJ2-5,TGTGCCAGCAGCTTAGCCGGGAGCGACCAAGAGACCCAGTACTTC,CASSLAGSDQETQYF
TRBD1,TRBV6-6,TRBJ1-5,TGTGCCAGCAAACAGGGGGCTGGCAATCAGCCCCAGCATTTT,CASKQGAGNQPQHF
TRBD2,TRBV6-5,TRBJ2-7,TGTGCCAGCGCTCTACGGGAGGGGGGCGAGCAGTACTTC,CASALREGGEQYF
TRBD1,TRBV5-6,TRBJ1-2,TGTGCCAGCAGCTTGGGGGACAGGGAGGTTGGCTACACCTTC,CASSLGDREVGYTF
TRBD1,TRBV7-9,TRBJ1-1,TGTGCCAGCAGCACCCGTCGGACAGGGGGCACTGAAGCTTTCTTT,CASSTRRTGGTEAFF
NA,TRBV7-2,TRBJ2-2,TGTGCCAGCAGCGAAGCCGCGAACACCGGGGAGCTGTTTTTT,CASSEAANTGELFF
NA,TRBV10-1,TRBJ2-2,TGCGCCAGCACCTCCTCGAACACCGGGGAGCTGTTTTTT,CASTSSNTGELFF
NA,TRBV30,TRBJ2-1,TGTGCCTGGAGTGTTTCTAATCCCTACAATGAGCAGTTCTTC,CAWSVSNPYNEQFF
NA,TRBV7-2,TRBJ1-2,TGTGCCAGCAGCTTAAACCAGGGGTATGGCTACACCTTC,CASSLNQGYGYTF
NA,TRBV5-4,TRBJ1-2,TGTGCCAGCACCTTACCGGGGTCTGGCTACACCTTC,CASTLPGSGYTF
TRBD1,TRBV29-1,TRBJ2-3,TGCAGCGGGGACAGGACCACAGATACGCAGTATTTT,CSGDRTTDTQYF
NA,TRBV5-1,TRBJ2-2,TGCGCCAGCAGCTTGGCAGGGTCTGACTCCGGGGAGCTGTTTTTT,CASSLAGSDSGELFF
NA,TRBV25-1,TRBJ2-7,TGTGCCAGCAGTGAATTGGGGCAGGGCGCCTACGAGCAGTACTTC,CASSELGQGAYEQYF
TRBD2,TRBV7-6,TRBJ2-7,TGTGCCAGCAGCCCTAGCCTACCGGGACTAAGCCCCTACGAGCAGTACTTC,CASSPSLPGLSPYEQYF
TRBD1,TRBV11-2,TRBJ2-1,TGTGCCAGCAGCAAGAACAGGGGGTTGGCCTACAATGAGCAGTTCTTC,CASSKNRGLAYNEQFF
TRBD1,TRBV20-1,TRBJ2-7,TGCAGTGCCCTGACAGGGATCGAGCAGTACTTC,CSALTGIEQYF
NA,TRBV5-1,TRBJ1-4,TGCGCCAGCAGCCAATTGACAGGCGGCGATGAAAAACTGTTTTTT,CASSQLTGGDEKLFF
NA,TRBV29-1,TRBJ2-3,TGCAGCAAACAACAGGGTGGCACAGATACGCAGTATTTT,CSKQQGGTDTQYF
TRBD2,TRBV29-1,TRBJ2-3,TGCAGCGTTCTACCTAGCGGGGGGGCCATGGATACGCAGTATTTT,CSVLPSGGAMDTQYF
TRBD2,TRBV7-2,TRBJ2-7,TGTGCCAGCAGCCACACTAGCGGGAGGTTCTACGAGCAGTACTTC,CASSHTSGRFYEQYF
NA,TRBV30,TRBJ2-7,TGTGCCTGGAGCGGGGGAACGTACGAGCAGTACTTC,CAWSGGTYEQYF
NA,TRBV7-9,TRBJ2-1,TGTGCCAGCAGCCGTGGACAGTACAATGAGCAGTTCTTC,CASSRGQYNEQFF
NA,TRBV7-8,TRBJ1-2,TGTGCCAGCAGCTTAGCGGCCACAGGGCCAGCTAACTATGGCTACACCTTC,CASSLAATGPANYGYTF
NA,TRBV4-3,TRBJ2-2,TGCGCCAGCATCGGAGAAACCGGGGAGCTGTTTTTT,CASIGETGELFF
NA,TRBV7-9,TRBJ2-5,TGTGCCAGCAGCCCTACGGTGGAGACCCAGTACTTC,CASSPTVETQYF
TRBD1,TRBV7-2,TRBJ2-4,TGTGCCAGCAGCTCCGGGACAGGGGACATTCAGTACTTC,CASSSGTGDIQYF
TRBD1,TRBV19,TRBJ1-5,TGTGCCAGTACCTCCGACAGGGCAGGCAATCAGCCCCAGCATTTT,CASTSDRAGNQPQHF
NA,TRBV7-9,TRBJ1-3,TGTGCCAGCAGCCCCCCCAGGGGAAAGACTGGAAACACCATATATTTT,CASSPPRGKTGNTIYF
NA,TRBV5-1,TRBJ1-1,TGCGCCAGCACTCAAGGGGAGAACACTGAAGCTTTCTTT,CASTQGENTEAFF
NA,TRBV28,TRBJ2-5,TGTGCCAGCACGGGAAGAGAGACCCAGTACTTC,CASTGRETQYF
TRBD1,TRBV10-3,TRBJ1-5,TGTGCCATCAGTGAAAGTCAGGGGGGCAATCAGCCCCAGCATTTT,CAISESQGGNQPQHF
TRBD1,TRBV5-4,TRBJ2-3,TGTGCCAGCAGCTTGGGTGGGGACAGGACAGATACGCAGTATTTC,CASSLGGDRTDTQYF
NA,TRBV19,TRBJ1-6,TGTGCCAGTAGTATAGATCATTCCAGCAGGGTGGAAAATTCACCCCTCCACTTT,CASSIDHSSRVENSPLHF
TRBD2,TRBV19,TRBJ2-1,TGTGCCAGTAGTATAGGGCTAGCGGGAGGGTTATACAATGAGCAGTTCTTC,CASSIGLAGGLYNEQFF
NA,TRBV28,TRBJ1-4,TGTGCCAGCACTAGACTCAGGGATGAAAAACTGTTTTTT,CASTRLRDEKLFF
NA,TRBV9,TRBJ2-3,TGTGCCAGCAGCGTAGGATCGGGAGTGACAGATACGCAGTATTTT,CASSVGSGVTDTQYF
TRBD1,TRBV28,TRBJ1-5,TGTGCCAGCATCTATGGACAGGCGAATCAGCCCCAGCATTTT,CASIYGQANQPQHF
TRBD2,TRBV7-2,TRBJ2-7,TGTGCCAGCAGCCTTAGCGGGGTTGTTTACGAGCAGTACTTC,CASSLSGVVYEQYF
NA,TRBV19,TRBJ1-1,TGTGCCAGCAAAACAGGGCTTGAAGCTTTCTTT,CASKTGLEAFF
TRBD1,TRBV28,TRBJ1-2,TGTGCCAGCAGTTTACCCCCGCAGGGGGCGTTCACTAACTATGGCTACACCTTC,CASSLPPQGAFTNYGYTF
NA,TRBV5-6,TRBJ2-3,TGTGCCAGCAGCTTGGCGGCAGATACGCAGTATTTT,CASSLAADTQYF
NA,TRBV5-1,TRBJ2-7,TGCGCCAGCAGCTTGGAAGGTCCTAGCTCCTACGAGCAGTACTTC,CASSLEGPSSYEQYF
TRBD1,TRBV5-1,TRBJ2-1,TGCGCCAGCAGCCAAGGGACAGGGGGGAGTGAGCAGTTCTTC,CASSQGTGGSEQFF
NA,TRBV4-3,TRBJ1-2,TGCGCCAGCAGCCCTAGACAGGTTGAGGCGAACTATGGCTACACCTTC,CASSPRQVEANYGYTF
NA,TRBV6-5,TRBJ2-7,TGTGCCAGCAGCCACTCCTACGAGCAGTACTTC,CASSHSYEQYF
NA,TRBV5-4,TRBJ1-6,TGTGCCAGCACCGTTGGGGGGTACCGGAATTCACCCCTCCACTTT,CASTVGGYRNSPLHF
TRBD1,TRBV7-2,TRBJ2-7,TGTGCCAGCAGCGGGGGGACAGGGGGCGCTGGTAGCGGTCTATACGAGCAGTACTTC,CASSGGTGGAGSGLYEQYF
NA,TRBV27,TRBJ2-1,TGTGCCAGCAGCTACCGAGGAGGGAGTATCTACAATGAGCAGTTCTTC,CASSYRGGSIYNEQFF
NA,TRBV7-2,TRBJ2-5,TGTGCCAGCAGCTTAATTTTCGGGCTACGGAAGGGGTGGGAGACCCAGTACTTC,CASSLIFGLRKGWETQYF
NA,TRBV28,TRBJ1-1,TGTGCCAGCAGTTTAGGAGGTGGTTGGAACACTGAAGCTTTCTTT,CASSLGGGWNTEAFF